This T cell receptor (beta chain) was recorded in a study of cytomegalovirus exposure and HLA in healthy donors. The overall study: Early release data held some 80 million unique TCRs from HLA-typed donors. Study-wide results and limits: In vitro checks showed that a few CMV-associated chains really do target CMV antigens.

Remarks on this clone: Its specificity is unknown.

The PCR had 60 Vbeta and 13 Jbeta primers. Assay: immunoSEQ multiplex PCR; the TCRdb copy retains only in-frame clones and omits some. This table holds roughly 160,000 clones, over 60% found once. Sample: PBMCs. The TCR was taken from a woman between 25 and 40 years old in good health and CMV-seronegative.

CDR3: CASSAQTGGVEKLFF. The CDR3, as DNA: TGTGCCAGCAGCGCACAGACAGGGGGTGTGGAAAAACTGTTTTTT. The V call is TRBV9, the J call TRBJ1-4; 9 bases are a match to TRBD1. Germline V gene data show CDR1 as SGDLS and CDR2 as YYNGEE. The CDR3 totals 15 residues. The J segment lost 8 bases and the V segment lost 3 bases, leaving 8 bases of the junction unmatched.